Sequencing of this T cell receptor (beta chain) was carried out in a study of human T cells and chemical hapten exposure. A single record per CDR3 protein comes from TCRdb applying MiXCR to the RACE reads. The data hold roughly 100,000 distinct CDR3 sequences, with less than 15% observed a single time. The germline V gene encodes CDR1 SGHAT and CDR2 FQNNGV. V was trimmed by 5 bases and J by 4 bases, leaving 9 bases between them. The CDR3 is 13 amino acids. The time point here: pre-sensitization, week 0. Treatment defined: therapeutic diphenylcyclopropenone sensitization with weekly scalp DPC. This clonotype was seen many times.

Sample: whole blood, taken in connection with sensitization to the hapten diphenylcyclopropenone (DPC). V usage is TRBV11-2 and J usage is TRBJ2-1; weak D call: TRBD1 (6 bases). The receptor was isolated from a woman between 45 and 65 years old with alopecia areata. Some clones in this sample may be carry-over from other donors' samples. This CDR3 reads CASSEQGYNEQFF. DNA of the CDR3: TGTGCCAGCAGCGAACAGGGTTACAATGAGCAGTTCTTC.